These 28 T cell receptor beta chains originate from one sample sequenced in a study of cytotoxic CD8 clonotypes in ibrutinib-treated CLL. The table came from immunoSEQ multiplex PCR; TCRdb's copy has only in-frame clones and leaves some out. The sample holds approximately 25,000 clones, about two thirds seen once. Sequenced here: PBMCs, sampled at disease progression, from a patient treated with ibrutinib. The receptors come from a human donor with chronic lymphocytic leukemia.

The J gene is TRBJ1-3, the V gene TRBV9; perhaps TRBD1 as D (5 bases). The V and J ends lost 4 bases and 2 bases respectively, with 13 bases between them. The CDR3 consists of 15 residues. Germline V gene data show CDR1 as SGDLS and CDR2 as YYNGEE. The DNA of the CDR3 is TGTGCCAGCAGCCCCTTGGGGGGAACTGGAAACACCATATATTTT. Protein product: CASSPLGGTGNTIYF.

The chain couples TRBV9 to TRBJ1-1; D possibly corresponds to TRBD1 (5 bases). Between the trimmed V and J ends, which lost 3 bases and 5 bases, there was a span of 14 bases. CDR3 length equals 14 residues. Germline V gives CDR1 SGDLS, CDR2 YYNGEE. The CDR3, as DNA: TGTGCCAGCAGCGCCTCCGGGACCTGGACTGAAGCTTTCTTT. It encodes CASSASGTWTEAFF.

This rearrangement joins TRBV5-6 to TRBJ1-1; no definite D call. The V gene's germline CDR1 is SGHDT and CDR2 YYEEEE. V was clipped by 0 bases and J by 0 bases, with 9 bases between them. The CDR3 is made up of 15 amino acids. The CDR3 spells CASSLEARMNTEAFF. The DNA for the CDR3 is TGTGCCAGCAGCTTGGAAGCACGAATGAACACTGAAGCTTTCTTT.

This clone was observed a single time. The CDR3 nucleotides are TGTGCCAGCAGTCCTGGACAGGGGGAAGCTTTCTTT. Amino acids: CASSPGQGEAFF. V is TRBV7-9 and J is TRBJ1-1; 9 nucleotides align to TRBD1. Germline assignment: CDR1 SEHNR and CDR2 FQNEAQ (reference sequence). The length of the CDR3 is 12 residues. J gave up 8 bases and V 6 bases, and 4 bases lay outside the gene matches. The whole variable domain, filled in from reference TRBV7-9 and TRBJ1-1, reads DTGVSQNPRHKITKRGQNVTFRCDPISEHNRLYWYRQTLGQGPEFLTYFQNEAQLEKSRLLSDRFSAERPKGSFSTLEIQRTEQGDSAMYLCASSPGQGEAFFGQGTRLTVV.

This rearrangement joins TRBV20-1 to TRBJ1-3; no clear D gene. CDR1 is DFQATT, CDR2 SNEGSKA, per germline (reference sequence). V lost 6 bases to trimming and J lost 4 bases, with 7 bases between them. The CDR3 spans 11 residues. DNA for the CDR3: TGCAGTGCGTTCGCGGGAAACACCATATATTTT. This gives the protein CSAFAGNTIYF.

The rearrangement uses TRBV10-3 and TRBJ1-4; weak D call: TRBD1 (6 bases). Germline CDR1 is ENHRY and CDR2 is SYGVKD. There are 13 residues in the CDR3. V gave up 6 bases and J gave up 4 bases, with 9 bases separating them. The CDR3 DNA sequence: TGTGCCATCAGACAGGGTGGTAATGAAAAACTGTTTTTT. As protein: CAIRQGGNEKLFF.

This chain joins TRBV7-9 and TRBJ1-2, with D unresolved. CDR1 and CDR2 from the germline V gene are SEHNR and FQNEAQ (reference sequence). The CDR3 runs to 14 residues. Trimming took 0 bases from V and 5 from J, leaving 10 bases between them. The CDR3 coding sequence is TGTGCCAGCAGCTTAGCAGGAGGTGTTTATGGCTACACCTTC. It codes for CASSLAGGVYGYTF.

There are a few counts of this clone. The chain combines TRBV20-1 with TRBJ1-1, with D unclear. CDR1 and CDR2 from the germline V gene are DFQATT and SNEGSKA (reference sequence). Trimming took 1 base from V and 6 from J, leaving 6 bases between them. This CDR3 contains 11 residues. CDR3: CSARVVSEAFF. CDR3 in DNA: TGCAGTGCTAGAGTGGTGTCTGAAGCTTTCTTT.

The V call is TRBV20-1, the J call TRBJ2-1; possibly TRBD2 for D (6 bases). V was shortened by 5 bases and J by 7 bases, with 6 bases between the two germline ends. Per the germline V gene, CDR1 is DFQATT and CDR2 is SNEGSKA (reference sequence). The CDR3 contains 10 residues. The CDR3 spells CSAGGNEQFF. The CDR3 DNA reads TGCAGTGCTGGGGGGAATGAGCAGTTCTTC.

This sequence joins TRBV6-1 and TRBJ2-7; D assignment may be TRBD1 or TRBD2 (5 bases each). The CDR3 loop spans 12 amino acids. Germline V gives CDR1 MNHNS, CDR2 SASEGT. V gave up 4 bases and J gave up 4 bases, with 8 bases separating them. CDR3 region: CASSGGVYEQYF. CDR3 sequence (DNA): TGTGCCAGCAGTGGAGGGGTATACGAGCAGTACTTC.

This chain uses TRBV12-2 with TRBJ2-1; the table's D call, TRBD2, was not checked against the DNA. TRBV12-2 constitutes a pseudogene. The CDR3 totals 13 residues. The CDR3 nucleotides read TGTGCAAGTCGCTCGACTAGGCACAATGAGCAGTTCTTC. Its protein is CASRSTRHNEQFF.

For the CDR3, the DNA is TGTGCCATCAGTGAAGCCCCGCAGGGGGGCAATCAGCCCCAGCATTTT. Translating gives CAISEAPQGGNQPQHF. This sequence joins TRBV10-3 and TRBJ1-5; 7 bases are shared with TRBD1. After removal of 3 bases from V and 2 bases from J, the junction contained 7 bases not matched to a gene. This CDR3 region has 16 residues. Germline CDR1 ENHRY, CDR2 SYGVKD.

The genes are TRBV19 and TRBJ2-7, with D tentatively TRBD1 (5 bases). Per the germline V gene, CDR1 is LNHDA and CDR2 is SQIVND (reference sequence). The V and J ends lost 3 bases and 3 bases respectively, with 18 bases between them. This CDR3 spans 16 amino acids. CDR3 loop: CASSIGSAGNHYEQYF. The CDR3 nucleotides are TGTGCCAGTAGTATCGGATCGGCAGGGAACCACTACGAGCAGTACTTC. Supplemented by reference TRBV19 and TRBJ2-7, the full variable domain reads DGGITQSPKYLFRKEGQNVTLSCEQNLNHDAMYWYRQDPGQGLRLIYYSQIVNDFQKGDIAEGYSVSREKKESFPLTVTSAQKNPTAFYLCASSIGSAGNHYEQYFGPGTRLTVT.

The V call is TRBV19, the J call TRBJ2-1, with D tentatively TRBD1 (5 bases). Trimming took off 5 bases at V and 3 bases at J, with 11 bases between the two ends. Germline V gives CDR1 LNHDA, CDR2 SQIVND (reference sequence). The CDR3 loop spans 14 amino acids. The CDR3 bases are TGTGCCAGTAGTCCGTTCCAGGGCTACAATGAGCAGTTCTTC. This translates into CASSPFQGYNEQFF.

To note about this clone: Additional DNA sequences in this sample encode the identical CDR3. The gene calls are TRBV5-1 and TRBJ1-1; D unresolved. CDR3 length: 13 residues. The V gene lost 4 bases and the J gene lost 0 bases, with 7 bases spanning the gap. Germline V CDR1 and CDR2: SGHRS, YFSETQ. CDR3 DNA: TGCGCCAGCAGCCCCAGCGTGAACACTGAAGCTTTCTTT. It yields the protein CASSPSVNTEAFF.

This clone has just one count. V is TRBV5-1 and J is TRBJ1-2; the D is unclear. Trimming took off 4 bases at V and 8 bases at J, with 18 bases between the two ends. This CDR3 contains 14 residues. Per germline, CDR1 SGHRS and CDR2 YFSETQ. For the CDR3, the DNA is TGCGCCAGCAGCCACACTTCGACCCCGTGGGGCTACACCTTC. It encodes CASSHTSTPWGYTF.

This clone was picked up a small number of times. The V gene is TRBV6-1, the J gene TRBJ2-1, with D unclear. Germline CDR1 and CDR2: MNHNS and SASEGT. Trimming removed 10 bases from V and 6 bases from J, with 16 bases in between. The CDR3 runs 13 residues. CDR3: CATLTHLGNEQFF. CDR3 bases: TGTGCCACCCTAACACATCTTGGCAATGAGCAGTTCTTC.

This clone was observed a few times. The chain recombines TRBV7-2 with TRBJ2-2; D possibly corresponds to TRBD1 (6 bases). V lost 8 bases and J lost 4, with 14 bases in between. The CDR3 runs 14 residues. Germline loops: CDR1 SGHTA, CDR2 FQGNSA. CDR3 amino acids: CASHAQGSTGELFF. The CDR3 nucleotides are TGTGCCAGCCATGCACAGGGTAGCACCGGGGAGCTGTTTTTT.

The sample holds a few counts of this clone. At one of its ends the junction is not consistent with the germline gene, which may arise from a read error. The rearrangement joins TRBV20-1 to TRBJ1-5; TRBD1 aligns across 8 bases. CDR3 length equals 10 residues. Germline V gene data show CDR1 as DFQATT and CDR2 as SNEGSKA (reference sequence). In DNA, the CDR3 is TGCAGTGCTAGTGGAGCAGGGGGCAGATTT. This translates into CSASGAGGRF.

In its sample, this clone was seen once. At the DNA level, this CDR3 is encoded by other sequences in the same sample as well. The chain employs TRBV6-6 and TRBJ1-5; TRBD1 agrees at 8 bases. V lost 6 bases, J lost 6 bases, and 7 bases stayed unmatched. This CDR3 comprises 14 residues. Germline V lookup: CDR1 MNHNY, CDR2 SVGAGI (reference sequence). The CDR3 loop reads CASSYGQGGQPQHF. DNA for the CDR3: TGTGCCAGCAGCTATGGACAGGGCGGTCAGCCCCAGCATTTT.

This clone was seen a handful of times. The chain has TRBV7-6 and TRBJ1-2; tentatively, D is TRBD1 (5 bases). This CDR3 region has 16 residues. V gave up 5 bases and J gave up 3 bases, with 19 bases separating them. CDR1 SGHVS and CDR2 FNYEAQ come from the germline V gene. DNA of the CDR3: TGTGCCAGCAGCCCTACCACCCTGGGGGGTGACTATGGCTACACCTTC. This encodes CASSPTTLGGDYGYTF.

The V call is TRBV6-6, the J call TRBJ2-3; tentatively, D is TRBD2 (6 bases). The CDR3 is 15 amino acids. V lost 6 bases to trimming and J lost 2 bases, with 15 bases between them. Germline assignment: CDR1 MNHNY and CDR2 SVGAGI (reference sequence). This CDR3 is CASRDLATATDTQYF. CDR3 sequence (DNA): TGTGCCAGCAGGGATCTAGCGACTGCCACAGATACGCAGTATTTT.

The chain employs TRBV4-1 and TRBJ2-3; 11 bases are shared with TRBD2. The CDR3 consists of 15 residues. Unmatched junction bases numbered 8, after V lost 4 bases and J lost 8 bases. From germline, CDR1 is MGHRA and CDR2 YSYEKL. CDR3 bases: TGCGCCAGCAGCCCTGTTAGCGGGGGGGCGCTTACGCAGTATTTT. The encoded protein is CASSPVSGGALTQYF.

The V call is TRBV15, the J call TRBJ1-4, with no clear D. The V gene's germline CDR1 is LNHNV and CDR2 YYDKDF (reference sequence). There are 11 residues in the CDR3. V was pared by 11 bases and J by 5 bases, with 9 bases between. CDR3: CAAGWNEKLFF. CDR3 DNA sequence: TGTGCCGCCGGCTGGAATGAAAAACTGTTTTTT.

This clone was seen only a few times. CDR3 sequence: CASSLSLGLSYEQYF. CDR3 nucleotides: TGCGCCAGCAGCTTGAGTCTCGGGCTCTCCTACGAGCAGTACTTC. This chain joins TRBV5-1 and TRBJ2-7; D remains unclear. The V gene's germline CDR1 is SGHRS and CDR2 YFSETQ. The CDR3 length is 15 residues. V lost 1 base and J lost 0, with 11 bases in between.

The rearrangement links TRBV19 to TRBJ2-5; unclear D gene. The CDR3 loop spans 15 amino acids. Deletions cut 3 bases from V and 0 bases from J, with 11 bases between. CDR1 LNHDA and CDR2 SQIVND come from the germline V gene (reference sequence). For the CDR3, the DNA is TGTGCCAGTAGTATTGGCTACCAGTACCAAGAGACCCAGTACTTC. It is translated as CASSIGYQYQETQYF.

V gene TRBV7-3 combines with J gene TRBJ1-1, with TRBD1 identical over 7 bases. The germline V gene has CDR1 SGHTA and CDR2 FQGTGA. This CDR3 has 13 amino acids. The junction had 6 bases not matched to a gene; V was cut back by 5 bases and J by 6 bases. The CDR3 DNA reads TGTGCCAGCAGCCTCGACAGGGACGCTGAAGCTTTCTTT. It encodes CASSLDRDAEAFF.

The rearrangement links TRBV4-1 to TRBJ2-5, with 8 bases lining up with TRBD2. CDR1 MGHRA and CDR2 YSYEKL come from the germline V gene. The V and J ends lost 0 bases and 5 bases, in that order; junction bases with no gene match: 5. This CDR3 has 15 amino acids. CDR3 residues: CASSQDAGGWETQYF. CDR3 sequence (DNA): TGCGCCAGCAGCCAAGATGCGGGGGGCTGGGAGACCCAGTACTTC.